Shown below are 30 T cell receptor beta chains from a single sample sequenced in a study of shared clonotypes between healthy human individuals. Profiled with immunoSEQ multiplex PCR; TCRdb holds only in-frame clones, not every one. The table records about 1.5 million clones, around 97% of them present only once. Sequenced: naive CD4+ T cells sorted from blood. Subset here: CD45RA+ positively selected. The receptors originated from a man younger than 40 in good health.

The chain links TRBV5-1 to TRBJ2-3; D is ambiguous. V was clipped by 3 bases and J by 2 bases, with 10 bases between them. Per the germline V gene, CDR1 is SGHRS and CDR2 is YFSETQ. The CDR3 runs 14 residues. CDR3 DNA: TGCGCCAGCAGCTCGTCGAAACCCACAGATACGCAGTATTTT. It specifies CASSSSKPTDTQYF.

The chain joins TRBV19 to TRBJ2-7; 10 positions match TRBD1. CDR1 is LNHDA, CDR2 SQIVND, per germline (reference sequence). This CDR3 contains 15 residues. V dropped 3 bases and J dropped 4; count of bases not matched to a gene: 6. CDR3 sequence reads: CASSISGQGRYEQYF. The CDR3, as DNA: TGTGCCAGTAGTATCTCGGGACAGGGGAGGTACGAGCAGTACTTC.

The V gene is TRBV5-5, the J gene TRBJ2-1; 11 nucleotides agree with TRBD2. The CDR3 loop spans 18 amino acids. V lost 4 bases and J lost 4; bases outside the gene matches: 13. CDR1 and CDR2 (germline): SGHKS, YYEKEE (reference sequence). For the CDR3, the DNA is TGTGCCAGCAGCCCCCAGCTACTAGCGGGAGTTAGTTACAATGAGCAGTTCTTC. This codes for CASSPQLLAGVSYNEQFF.

The gene calls are TRBV6-5 and TRBJ2-7, with 12 bases fitting TRBD1. This CDR3 has 15 residues. V trimming: 2 bases; J trimming: 7 bases; junction bases outside the gene matches: 6. Per the germline V gene, CDR1 is MNHEY and CDR2 is SVGAGI. Written as DNA, the CDR3 is TGTGCCAGCAGTTACAGGGACAGGGGGCTATGGGAGCAGTACTTC. It translates to CASSYRDRGLWEQYF.

The chain carries TRBV5-1 and TRBJ1-4; tentatively, D is TRBD1 (6 bases). The CDR3 length is 15 residues. Trimming left V 3 bases short and J 0 bases short, with 9 bases between. Germline V lookup: CDR1 SGHRS, CDR2 YFSETQ. This chain's CDR3 is CASSSDRTTNEKLFF. In DNA form, the CDR3 reads TGCGCCAGCAGCTCCGACAGGACAACTAATGAAAAACTGTTTTTT.

The V call is TRBV18, the J call TRBJ2-7; 12 positions match TRBD2. V gave up 5 bases and J gave up 4 bases; unmatched junction bases: 6. This CDR3 is 15 amino acids long. Per the germline V gene, CDR1 is KGHSH and CDR2 is LQKENI. The CDR3 spells CASSAGTSGLYEQYF. Written as DNA, the CDR3 is TGTGCCAGCTCAGCCGGGACTAGCGGGTTATACGAGCAGTACTTC.

The rearrangement links TRBV28 to TRBJ1-2; tentative D call: TRBD1 (6 bases). Deletions cut 6 bases from V and 8 bases from J, with 19 bases between. Germline V gene sequence: CDR1 MDHEN, CDR2 SYDVKM. The CDR3 extends over 14 amino acids. DNA of the CDR3: TGTGCCAGCAGCAGATCGGACAGCGCTGGCGGCTACACCTTC. Translated: CASSRSDSAGGYTF.

The CDR3 loop is CASSRLADTDTQYF. Written as DNA, the CDR3 is TGTGCCAGCAGCCGACTAGCGGACACAGATACGCAGTATTTT. The chain links TRBV7-6 to TRBJ2-3, with 9 nucleotides matching TRBD2. In germline, CDR1 is SGHVS, CDR2 FNYEAQ. The V segment lost 5 bases and the J segment 2 bases; nucleotides outside the gene matches: 2. This CDR3 region has 14 residues.

J is TRBJ1-4 and V is TRBV7-9; D remains unclear. The CDR3 is 14 amino acids. CDR1 SEHNR and CDR2 FQNEAQ come from the germline V gene (reference sequence). V was pared by 5 bases and J by 8 bases, with 15 bases between. CDR3 region: CASSPGRREEKLFF. The DNA of the CDR3 is TGTGCCAGCAGCCCCGGGCGTCGTGAGGAAAAACTGTTTTTT.

The rearrangement joins TRBV19 to TRBJ1-5; possible D gene TRBD1, 6 bases. There are 16 residues in the CDR3. CDR1 is LNHDA, CDR2 SQIVND, per germline (reference sequence). Trimming removed 5 bases at V and 0 bases at J, with 14 bases between. As DNA, the CDR3 is TGTGCCAGTAGTGCCCGACAGGTTCCTAGCAATCAGCCCCAGCATTTT. As protein: CASSARQVPSNQPQHF.

The CDR3 sequence: CASSTPGLAIPTDTQYF. In DNA form, the CDR3 reads TGTGCCAGCAGCACCCCGGGACTAGCAATTCCAACAGATACGCAGTATTTT. The chain couples TRBV7-2 to TRBJ2-3, with TRBD2 matching 9 bases. The CDR3 has 17 amino acids. Unmatched junction bases numbered 12, after V lost 5 bases and J lost 3 bases. Looked up from germline, CDR1 is SGHTA and CDR2 is FQGNSA.

This clone was picked up one time. V usage is TRBV18 and J usage is TRBJ1-2, with D tentatively TRBD1 (6 bases). The CDR3 has 15 residues. The V gene lost 5 bases and the J gene lost 2 bases, with 15 bases spanning the gap. CDR1 is KGHSH, CDR2 LQKENI, per germline. The CDR3 nucleotides are TGTGCCAGCTCATCGAATATTGGACAGAACTATGGCTACACCTTC. This translates into CASSSNIGQNYGYTF.

The chain joins TRBV7-9 to TRBJ1-2; TRBD1 might be the D (5 bases). Looked up from germline, CDR1 is SEHNR and CDR2 is FQNEAQ (reference sequence). CDR3 length: 15 residues. V lost 5 bases to trimming and J lost 8 bases, with 21 bases between them. In nucleotides, the CDR3 is TGTGCCAGCAGCGAGAGGGACGGACGACTTACGGGCTACACCTTC. It is translated as CASSERDGRLTGYTF. Full variable domain (remainder filled in from reference TRBV7-9 and TRBJ1-2): DTGVSQNPRHKITKRGQNVTFRCDPISEHNRLYWYRQTLGQGPEFLTYFQNEAQLEKSRLLSDRFSAERPKGSFSTLEIQRTEQGDSAMYLCASSERDGRLTGYTFGSGTRLTVV.

This chain links TRBV5-1 with TRBJ2-3; D remains ambiguous. The CDR3 is 15 amino acids. V lost 1 base and J 6 bases, leaving 15 bases between the germline ends. Looked up from germline, CDR1 is SGHRS and CDR2 is YFSETQ. The CDR3 DNA follows: TGCGCCAGCAGCTTGACGAGGCAGGTAGGGGATACGCAGTATTTT. It codes for CASSLTRQVGDTQYF.

The chain recombines TRBV6-1 with TRBJ1-3; 8 nucleotides align to TRBD1. This CDR3 spans 15 amino acids. V shed 7 bases, J shed 0 bases, and the junction held 5 bases outside the gene matches. CDR1 MNHNS and CDR2 SASEGT come from the germline V gene. The CDR3 sequence: CASKVDRASGNTIYF. Here the CDR3 DNA reads TGTGCCAGCAAGGTGGACAGGGCCTCTGGAAACACCATATATTTT.

V is TRBV30 and J is TRBJ2-7; TRBD2 matches 7 bases. The CDR3 is 14 residues long. Germline V gene lookup returns CDR1 GTSNPN and CDR2 SVGIG (reference sequence). V was clipped by 2 bases and J by 4 bases; unmatched bases: 8. The DNA for the CDR3 is TGTGCCTGGAGTTCTGGGATGGGGGGGTACGAGCAGTACTTC. Amino acids: CAWSSGMGGYEQYF.

V usage is TRBV7-9 and J usage is TRBJ2-2; 7 bases line up with TRBD1. Trimming at V came to 5 bases and at J to 4 bases, leaving 10 bases not matched to a gene. This CDR3 is built from 16 residues. CDR1 is SEHNR, CDR2 FQNEAQ, per germline (reference sequence). CDR3 DNA: TGTGCCAGCAGCCGGGGATCCGGGACAGTCACCGGGGAGCTGTTTTTT. This codes for CASSRGSGTVTGELFF. Full variable domain (remainder filled in from reference TRBV7-9 and TRBJ2-2): DTGVSQNPRHKITKRGQNVTFRCDPISEHNRLYWYRQTLGQGPEFLTYFQNEAQLEKSRLLSDRFSAERPKGSFSTLEIQRTEQGDSAMYLCASSRGSGTVTGELFFGEGSRLTVL.

V usage is TRBV28 and J usage is TRBJ2-7; 15 positions match TRBD2. Germline trimming cut 5 bases from V and 6 bases from J; bases unmatched to any gene: 14. Germline CDR1 is MDHEN and CDR2 is SYDVKM. The CDR3 runs 18 residues. CDR3 nucleotides: TGTGCCAGCAGTCCCGGGACTAGCGGGAGGTCCCGAGTGGGCGAGCAGTACTTC. Its translation: CASSPGTSGRSRVGEQYF. Complete variable domain (other parts from reference TRBV28 and TRBJ2-7): DVKVTQSSRYLVKRTGEKVFLECVQDMDHENMFWYRQDPGLGLRLIYFSYDVKMKEKGDIPEGYSVSREKKERFSLILESASTNQTSMYLCASSPGTSGRSRVGEQYFGPGTRLTVT.

Only one count was recorded for this clone. This chain links TRBV6-5 with TRBJ2-3; D remains ambiguous. The CDR3 spans 11 residues. Germline CDR1 is MNHEY and CDR2 is SVGAGI. V gave up 10 bases and J gave up 6 bases, with 11 bases separating them. For the CDR3, the DNA is TGTGCCACGAGCCCGATGGATACGCAGTATTTT. Amino acid sequence: CATSPMDTQYF.

This chain links TRBV29-1 with TRBJ2-2; D may match TRBD1 or TRBD2 (5 bases each). This CDR3 spans 16 amino acids. Looked up from germline, CDR1 is SQVTM and CDR2 is ANQGSEA. The ends were cut back, 6 bases at V and 0 bases at J, with 17 bases in the middle. CDR3 in DNA: TGCAGCGTGACCTTTTCGGGGCCCTCGAACACCGGGGAGCTGTTTTTT. The encoded protein is CSVTFSGPSNTGELFF.

In the case of this clone: Other DNA sequences of this sample code for an identical CDR3. The genes are TRBV9 and TRBJ2-7; 11 positions agree with TRBD1. The V gene's germline CDR1 is SGDLS and CDR2 YYNGEE. This CDR3 contains 14 residues. V lost 2 bases, J lost 4 bases, and 2 bases stayed unmatched. DNA of the CDR3: TGTGCCAGCAGCGTTGGACAGGGGGCTTACGAGCAGTACTTC. Its protein is CASSVGQGAYEQYF.

V and J are TRBV25-1 and TRBJ1-1; weak D call: TRBD1 (5 bases). V was pared by 3 bases and J by 10 bases, with 24 bases between. Germline V CDR1 and CDR2: MGHDK, SYGVNS. This CDR3 region has 16 residues. This CDR3 is CASSDWERDGRSSAFF. In DNA form, the CDR3 reads TGTGCCAGCAGTGATTGGGAACGGGACGGGCGATCGTCAGCTTTCTTT.

This sequence joins TRBV9 and TRBJ2-5; the match to TRBD2 covers 13 bases. The CDR3 is 19 amino acids. Trimming cost V 0 bases and J 4 bases; bases outside gene matches: 12. Germline CDR1 and CDR2: SGDLS and YYNGEE. CDR3 region: CASSVGRTSGGFGRETQYF. CDR3 nucleotide sequence: TGTGCCAGCAGCGTAGGTAGGACTAGCGGGGGTTTTGGGAGAGAGACCCAGTACTTC. Full variable domain (outside the CDR3, taken from reference TRBV9 and TRBJ2-5): DSGVTQTPKHLITATGQRVTLRCSPRSGDLSVYWYQQSLDQGLQFLIQYYNGEERAKGNILERFSAQQFPDLHSELNLSSLELGDSALYFCASSVGRTSGGFGRETQYFGPGTRLLVL.

The V call is TRBV7-9, the J call TRBJ2-7; 7 nucleotides match TRBD2. The germline CDR1 and CDR2 sequences are SEHNR and FQNEAQ (reference sequence). This CDR3 spans 15 amino acids. V lost 4 bases, J lost 0 bases, and 6 bases stayed unmatched. The CDR3 is CASSSVGRGSYEQYF. CDR3 in DNA: TGTGCCAGCAGCTCGGTAGGGAGGGGCTCCTACGAGCAGTACTTC.

This sequence joins TRBV28 and TRBJ2-7; D not resolved. Trimming took off 9 bases at V and 4 bases at J, with 13 bases between the two ends. Germline lookup yields CDR1 MDHEN and CDR2 SYDVKM. The CDR3 consists of 12 residues. The CDR3 loop is CASGEGKYEQYF. CDR3 in DNA: TGTGCCAGTGGGGAAGGGAAGTACGAGCAGTACTTC.

The CDR3 region has the DNA TGTGCCAGCAGCCAATCACAGGTCACCACAGATACGCAGTATTTT. Protein product: CASSQSQVTTDTQYF. This sequence joins TRBV7-9 and TRBJ2-3; maybe TRBD1 (5 bases). This CDR3 spans 15 amino acids. CDR1 and CDR2 from the germline V gene are SEHNR and FQNEAQ (reference sequence). Trimming took 5 bases from V and 2 from J, leaving 14 bases between them.

V and J are TRBV9 and TRBJ2-7; 8 nucleotides match TRBD2. The CDR3 extends over 16 amino acids. Unmatched junction bases numbered 11, after V lost 1 base and J lost 5 bases. Germline lookup yields CDR1 SGDLS and CDR2 YYNGEE. CDR3 sequence: CASSVTSGGPGNEQYF. In DNA form, the CDR3 reads TGTGCCAGCAGCGTAACTAGCGGAGGCCCCGGGAACGAGCAGTACTTC.

Turning to this clone: Relative to the germline gene, one junction end is altered; a read error may explain this. V is TRBV7-7 and J is TRBJ2-6; 9 nucleotides align to TRBD2. The CDR3 is made up of 19 amino acids. CDR1 SSHAT and CDR2 FNYEAQ come from the germline V gene (reference sequence). This CDR3 is CASSLALKASGTGANVLTF. DNA of the CDR3: TGTGCTAGCAGCTTAGCGCTTAAGGCTAGCGGGACTGGGGCCAACGTCCTGACTTTC.

The genes are TRBV7-2 and TRBJ2-1; D may be TRBD2 (6 bases). The CDR3 consists of 12 residues. Germline assignment: CDR1 SGHTA and CDR2 FQGNSA. The V and J ends lost 5 bases and 12 bases respectively, with 14 bases between them. CDR3 DNA sequence: TGTGCCAGCAGCGCGGGACCCAGTGGGCAGTTCTTC. It encodes CASSAGPSGQFF. The full variable domain, in which reference TRBV7-2 and TRBJ2-1 provide the parts outside the CDR3, is GAGVSQSPSNKVTEKGKDVELRCDPISGHTALYWYRQSLGQGLEFLIYFQGNSAPDKSGLPSDRFSAERTGGSVSTLTIQRTQQEDSAVYLCASSAGPSGQFFGPGTRLTVL.

This clone was seen a single time. The same CDR3 also results from other DNA sequences found in this sample. The gene calls are TRBV18 and TRBJ1-1; D gene uncertain. The CDR3 extends over 13 amino acids. Deletions cut 2 bases from V and 2 bases from J, with 6 bases between. The germline V gene encodes CDR1 KGHSH and CDR2 LQKENI. The DNA of the CDR3 is TGTGCCAGCTCACCAAAGACTAACACTGAAGCTTTCTTT. This sequence encodes CASSPKTNTEAFF.